This T cell receptor beta chain is from a study of cytomegalovirus exposure and HLA in healthy donors. Study-level information: The 120 or so validation repertoires matched the 500 to 750 first-cohort repertoires in platform, a later analysis reported. General study results and limits: Among TCR beta chains, those listed as cytomegalovirus-associated numbered some 170. Reportedly, cytomegalovirus status was diagnosed with high sensitivity and specificity. The tendency of first-cohort TCR clusters to co-occur in the 120 or so validation repertoires was the finding of a later analysis.

This CDR3 region has 14 residues. Trimming pared 5 bases from V and 2 bases from J, leaving 13 bases between. CDR1 MDHEN and CDR2 SYDVKM come from the germline V gene. TCRdb's table, derived via immunoSEQ multiplex PCR, lists solely in-frame clones and lacks some. The data contain over 75,000 clones, just over 90% of them singletons. Worth noting for this clone: Its antigen is still unknown.

Specimen: PBMCs. The chain joins TRBV28 to TRBJ2-7; the D gene is possibly TRBD1 (6 bases). This receptor was obtained from a man younger than 45 in good health and CMV-seronegative. The CDR3 loop reads CASSDNRVTYEQYF. The CDR3 DNA reads as TGTGCCAGCAGTGACAACAGGGTTACCTACGAGCAGTACTTC.